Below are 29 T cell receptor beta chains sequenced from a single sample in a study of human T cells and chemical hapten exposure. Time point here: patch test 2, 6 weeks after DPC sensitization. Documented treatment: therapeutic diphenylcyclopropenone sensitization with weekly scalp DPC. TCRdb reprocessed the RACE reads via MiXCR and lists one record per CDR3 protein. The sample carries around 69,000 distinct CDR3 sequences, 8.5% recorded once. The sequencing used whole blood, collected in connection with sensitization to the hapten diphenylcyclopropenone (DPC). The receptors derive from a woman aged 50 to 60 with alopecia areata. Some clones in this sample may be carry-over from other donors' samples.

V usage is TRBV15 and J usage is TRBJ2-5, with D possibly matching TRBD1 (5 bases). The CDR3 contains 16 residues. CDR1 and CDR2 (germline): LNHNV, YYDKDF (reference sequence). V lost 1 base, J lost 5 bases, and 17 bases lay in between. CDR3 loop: CATSRGGAAQGETQYF. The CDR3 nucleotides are TGTGCCACCAGCAGAGGCGGTGCGGCCCAGGGCGAGACCCAGTACTTC.

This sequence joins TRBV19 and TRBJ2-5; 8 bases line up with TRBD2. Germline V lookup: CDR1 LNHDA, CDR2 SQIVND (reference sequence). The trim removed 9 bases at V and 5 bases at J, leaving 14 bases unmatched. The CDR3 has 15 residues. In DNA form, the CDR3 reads TGTGCCAGCCGGGGGGGGCAGGTAACGGTGGAGACCCAGTACTTC. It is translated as CASRGGQVTVETQYF.

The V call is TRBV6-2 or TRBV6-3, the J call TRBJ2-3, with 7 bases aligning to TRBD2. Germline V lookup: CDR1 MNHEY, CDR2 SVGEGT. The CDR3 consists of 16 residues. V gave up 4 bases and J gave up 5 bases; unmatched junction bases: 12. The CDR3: CASSSPLAGAGDTQYF. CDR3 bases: TGTGCCAGCAGTTCCCCCTTGGCGGGAGCGGGAGATACGCAGTATTTT.

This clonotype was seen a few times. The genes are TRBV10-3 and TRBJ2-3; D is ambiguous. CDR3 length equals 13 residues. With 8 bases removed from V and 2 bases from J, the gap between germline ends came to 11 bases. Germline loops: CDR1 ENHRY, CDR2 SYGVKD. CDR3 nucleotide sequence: TGTGCCATCTCGACACCACACACAGATACGCAGTATTTT. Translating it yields CAISTPHTDTQYF.

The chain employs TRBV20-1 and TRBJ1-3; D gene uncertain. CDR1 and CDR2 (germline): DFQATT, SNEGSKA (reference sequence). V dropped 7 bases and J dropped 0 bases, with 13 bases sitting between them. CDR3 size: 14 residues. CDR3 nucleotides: TGCAGTGTGATGTTGGGCAGCTCTGGAAACACCATATATTTT. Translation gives CSVMLGSSGNTIYF.

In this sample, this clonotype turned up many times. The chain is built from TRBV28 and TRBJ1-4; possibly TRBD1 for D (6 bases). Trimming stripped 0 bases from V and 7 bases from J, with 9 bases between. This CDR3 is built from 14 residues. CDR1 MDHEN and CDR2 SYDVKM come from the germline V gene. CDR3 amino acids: CASSLWQGSEKLFF. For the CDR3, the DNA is TGTGCCAGCAGTTTATGGCAGGGGTCTGAAAAACTGTTTTTT.

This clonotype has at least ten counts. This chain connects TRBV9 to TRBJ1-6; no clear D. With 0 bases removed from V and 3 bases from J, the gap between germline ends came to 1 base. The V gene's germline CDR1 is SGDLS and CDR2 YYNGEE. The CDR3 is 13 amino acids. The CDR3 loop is CASSVGYNSPLHF. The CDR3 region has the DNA TGTGCCAGCAGCGTAGGCTATAATTCACCCCTCCACTTT.

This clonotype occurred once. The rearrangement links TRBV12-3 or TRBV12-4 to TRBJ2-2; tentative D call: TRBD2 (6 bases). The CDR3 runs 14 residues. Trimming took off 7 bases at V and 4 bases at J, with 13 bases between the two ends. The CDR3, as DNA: TGTGCCAGCATGTTGGGGGAGGCCACCGGGGAGCTGTTTTTT. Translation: CASMLGEATGELFF.

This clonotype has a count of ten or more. This chain's CDR3 is CASRRTRNTEAFF. The DNA for the CDR3 is TGTGCCAGCAGGAGGACGAGGAACACTGAAGCTTTCTTT. The gene calls are TRBV27 and TRBJ1-1; D remains ambiguous. Looked up from germline, CDR1 is MNHEY and CDR2 is SMNVEV (reference sequence). Trimming shortened V by 6 bases and J by 1 base, and 9 bases separated the two germline ends. The length of the CDR3 is 13 residues.

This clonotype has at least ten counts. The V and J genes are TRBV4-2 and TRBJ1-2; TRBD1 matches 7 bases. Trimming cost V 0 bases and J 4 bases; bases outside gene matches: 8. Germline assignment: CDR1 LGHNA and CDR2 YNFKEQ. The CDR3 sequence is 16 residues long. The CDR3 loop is CASSQDEGRGSYGYTF. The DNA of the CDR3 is TGTGCCAGCAGCCAAGATGAGGGCAGGGGGAGCTATGGCTACACCTTC.

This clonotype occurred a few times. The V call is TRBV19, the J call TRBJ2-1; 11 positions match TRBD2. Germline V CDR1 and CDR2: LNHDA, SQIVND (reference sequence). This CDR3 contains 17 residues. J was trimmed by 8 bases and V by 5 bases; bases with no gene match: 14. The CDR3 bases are TGTGCCAGTAGTGTCAGACTAGCGGGACCCTCCGAGGATGAGCAGTTCTTC. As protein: CASSVRLAGPSEDEQFF.

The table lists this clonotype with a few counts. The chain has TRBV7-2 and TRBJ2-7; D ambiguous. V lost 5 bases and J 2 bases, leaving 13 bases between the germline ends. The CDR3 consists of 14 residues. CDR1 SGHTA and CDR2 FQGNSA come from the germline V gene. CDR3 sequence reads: CASSGTITPYEQYF. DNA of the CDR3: TGTGCCAGCAGCGGTACCATTACCCCCTACGAGCAGTACTTC.

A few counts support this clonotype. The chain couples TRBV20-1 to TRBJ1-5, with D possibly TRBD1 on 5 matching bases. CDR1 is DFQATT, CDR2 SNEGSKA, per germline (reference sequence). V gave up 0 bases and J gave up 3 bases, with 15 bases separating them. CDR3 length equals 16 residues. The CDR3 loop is CSARDRGLPFNQPQHF. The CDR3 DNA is TGCAGTGCTAGAGATAGGGGCCTTCCTTTCAATCAGCCCCAGCATTTT.

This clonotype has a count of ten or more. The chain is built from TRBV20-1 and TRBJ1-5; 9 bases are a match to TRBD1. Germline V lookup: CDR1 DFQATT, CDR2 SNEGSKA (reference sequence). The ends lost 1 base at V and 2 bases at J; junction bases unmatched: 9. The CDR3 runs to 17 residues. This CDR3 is CSARGDRADRGNQPQHF. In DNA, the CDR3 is TGCAGTGCTAGAGGGGACAGGGCTGATAGAGGCAATCAGCCCCAGCATTTT.

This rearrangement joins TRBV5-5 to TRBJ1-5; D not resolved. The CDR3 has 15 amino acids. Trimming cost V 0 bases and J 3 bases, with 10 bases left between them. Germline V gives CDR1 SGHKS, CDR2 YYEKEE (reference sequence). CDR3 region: CASSLGRVLNQPQHF. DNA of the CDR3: TGTGCCAGCAGCTTGGGGCGGGTTCTCAATCAGCCCCAGCATTTT.

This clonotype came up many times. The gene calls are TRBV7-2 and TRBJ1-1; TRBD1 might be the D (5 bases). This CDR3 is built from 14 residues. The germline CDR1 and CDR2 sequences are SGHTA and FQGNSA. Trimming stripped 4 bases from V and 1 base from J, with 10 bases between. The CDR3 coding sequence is TGTGCCAGCAGCTCCCTGGGACGGAACACTGAAGCTTTCTTT. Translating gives CASSSLGRNTEAFF.

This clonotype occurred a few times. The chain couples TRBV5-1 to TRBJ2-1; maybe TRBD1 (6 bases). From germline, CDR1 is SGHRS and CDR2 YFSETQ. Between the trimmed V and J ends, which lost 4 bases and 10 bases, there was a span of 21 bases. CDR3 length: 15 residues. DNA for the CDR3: TGCGCCAGCAGCCCTGGACAGCAATTCGTACGGGAGCAGTTCTTC. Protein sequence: CASSPGQQFVREQFF.

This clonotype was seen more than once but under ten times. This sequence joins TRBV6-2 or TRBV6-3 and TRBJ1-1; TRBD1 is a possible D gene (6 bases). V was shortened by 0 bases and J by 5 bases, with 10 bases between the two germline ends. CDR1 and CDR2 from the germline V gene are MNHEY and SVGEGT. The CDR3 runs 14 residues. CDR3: CASSYSSGETEAFF. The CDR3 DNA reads TGTGCCAGCAGTTACTCTTCAGGGGAGACTGAAGCTTTCTTT.

The CDR3 sequence: CASSPSPGQARVSSYNEQFF. Here the CDR3 DNA reads TGTGCCAGCAGCCCCTCACCCGGACAAGCTCGGGTCAGCTCCTACAATGAGCAGTTCTTC. This rearrangement joins TRBV14 to TRBJ2-1, with a possible D match to TRBD1 (5 bases). Looked up from germline, CDR1 is SGHDN and CDR2 is FVKESK. This CDR3 region has 20 residues. Between the trimmed V and J ends, which lost 4 bases and 0 bases, there was a span of 25 bases.

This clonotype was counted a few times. This chain's CDR3 is CASTAGAPGYSGEDGETQYF. CDR3 DNA: TGTGCCAGCACCGCAGGGGCCCCCGGTTATAGCGGGGAGGATGGAGAGACCCAGTACTTC. This chain connects TRBV5-5 to TRBJ2-5; 8 bases match TRBD2. The ends lost 6 bases at V and 4 bases at J; junction bases unmatched: 26. CDR1 and CDR2 from the germline V gene are SGHKS and YYEKEE (reference sequence). The CDR3 sequence is 20 residues long.

The CDR3 spells CATSAGGDTEAFF. The CDR3 region has the DNA TGTGCCACCAGTGCCGGAGGGGACACTGAAGCTTTCTTT. The rearrangement joins TRBV24-1 to TRBJ1-1; weak D call: TRBD1 (5 bases). The CDR3 spans 13 residues. Trimming shortened V by 5 bases and J by 3 bases, and 9 bases separated the two germline ends. Per germline, CDR1 KGHDR and CDR2 SFDVKD.

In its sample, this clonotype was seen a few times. CDR3 region: CASSRGTVYEQYF. CDR3 sequence (DNA): TGCGCCAGCAGCCGAGGGACAGTTTACGAGCAGTACTTC. This chain joins TRBV5-1 and TRBJ2-7; 7 bases align to TRBD1. The CDR3 runs 13 residues. Germline assignment: CDR1 SGHRS and CDR2 YFSETQ. The V gene end was trimmed by 4 bases and the J gene end by 4 bases; junction bases not matched to a gene: 5.

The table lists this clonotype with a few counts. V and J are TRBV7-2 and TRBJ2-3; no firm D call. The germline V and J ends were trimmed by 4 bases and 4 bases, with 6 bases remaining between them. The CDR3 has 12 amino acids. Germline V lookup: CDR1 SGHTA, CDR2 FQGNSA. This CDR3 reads CASSYAADTQYF. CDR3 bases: TGTGCCAGCAGCTACGCTGCAGATACGCAGTATTTT.

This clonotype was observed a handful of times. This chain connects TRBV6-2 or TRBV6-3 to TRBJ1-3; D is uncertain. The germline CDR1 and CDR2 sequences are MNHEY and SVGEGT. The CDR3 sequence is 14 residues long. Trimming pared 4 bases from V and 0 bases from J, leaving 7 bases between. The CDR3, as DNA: TGTGCCAGCAGTTCTGGACGCTCTGGAAACACCATATATTTT. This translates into CASSSGRSGNTIYF.

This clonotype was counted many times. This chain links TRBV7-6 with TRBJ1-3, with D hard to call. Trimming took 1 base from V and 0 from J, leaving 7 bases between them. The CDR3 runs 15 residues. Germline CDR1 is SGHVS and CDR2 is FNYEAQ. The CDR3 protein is CASSLGAISGNTIYF. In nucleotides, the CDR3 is TGTGCCAGCAGCTTAGGTGCCATCTCTGGAAACACCATATATTTT. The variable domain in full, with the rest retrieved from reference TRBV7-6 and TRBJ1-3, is GAGVSQSPRYKVTKRGQDVALRCDPISGHVSLYWYRQALGQGPEFLTYFNYEAQQDKSGLPNDRFSAERPEGSISTLTIQRTEQRDSAMYRCASSLGAISGNTIYFGEGSWLTVV.

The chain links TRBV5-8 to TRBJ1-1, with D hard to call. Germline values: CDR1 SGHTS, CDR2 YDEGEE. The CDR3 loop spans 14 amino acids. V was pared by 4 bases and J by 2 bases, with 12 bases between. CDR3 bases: TGTGCCAGCAGCCCCCTCCCGTCTAACACTGAAGCTTTCTTT. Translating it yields CASSPLPSNTEAFF. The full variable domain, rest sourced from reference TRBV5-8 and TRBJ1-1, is EAGVTQSPTHLIKTRGQQATLRCSPISGHTSVYWYQQALGLGLQFLLWYDEGEERNRGNFPPRFSGRQFPNYSSELNVNALELEDSALYLCASSPLPSNTEAFFGQGTRLTVV.

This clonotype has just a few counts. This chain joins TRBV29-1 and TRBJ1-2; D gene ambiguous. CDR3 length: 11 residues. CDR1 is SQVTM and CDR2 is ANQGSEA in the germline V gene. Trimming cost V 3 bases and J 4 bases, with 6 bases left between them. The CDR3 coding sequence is TGCAGCGTTGACTCCGCCTATGGCTACACCTTC. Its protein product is CSVDSAYGYTF. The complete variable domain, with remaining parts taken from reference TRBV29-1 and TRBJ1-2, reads SAVISQKPSRDICQRGTSLTIQCQVDSQVTMMFWYRQQPGQSLTLIATANQGSEATYESGFVIDKFPISRPNLTFSTLTVSNMSPEDSSIYLCSVDSAYGYTFGSGTRLTVV.

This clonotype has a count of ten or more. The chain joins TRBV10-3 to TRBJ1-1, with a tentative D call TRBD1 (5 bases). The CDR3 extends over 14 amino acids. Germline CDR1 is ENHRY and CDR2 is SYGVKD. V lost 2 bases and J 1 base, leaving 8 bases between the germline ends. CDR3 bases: TGTGCCATCAGTGAGGACCAGGGGAACACTGAAGCTTTCTTT. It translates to CAISEDQGNTEAFF.

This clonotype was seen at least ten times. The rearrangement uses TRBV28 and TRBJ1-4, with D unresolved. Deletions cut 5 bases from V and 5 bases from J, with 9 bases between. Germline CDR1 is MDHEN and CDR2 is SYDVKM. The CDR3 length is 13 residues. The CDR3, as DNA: TGTGCCAGCAGTAGTACAGTCAATGAAAAACTGTTTTTT. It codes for CASSSTVNEKLFF.